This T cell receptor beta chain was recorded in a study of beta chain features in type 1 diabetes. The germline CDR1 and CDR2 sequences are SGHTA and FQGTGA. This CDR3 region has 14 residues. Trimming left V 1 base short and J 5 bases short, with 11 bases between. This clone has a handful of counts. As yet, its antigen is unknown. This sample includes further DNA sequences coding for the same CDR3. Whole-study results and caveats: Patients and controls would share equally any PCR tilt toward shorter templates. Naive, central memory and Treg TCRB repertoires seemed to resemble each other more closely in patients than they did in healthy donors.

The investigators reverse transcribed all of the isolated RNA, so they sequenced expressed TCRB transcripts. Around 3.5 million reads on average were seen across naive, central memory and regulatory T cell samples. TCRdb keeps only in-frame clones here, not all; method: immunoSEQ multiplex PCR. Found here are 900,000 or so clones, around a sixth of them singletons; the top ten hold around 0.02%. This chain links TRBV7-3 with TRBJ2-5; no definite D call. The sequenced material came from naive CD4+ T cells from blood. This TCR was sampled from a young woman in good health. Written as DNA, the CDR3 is TGTGCCAGCAGCTTAAATGGTGGTGGTGAGACCCAGTACTTC. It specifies CASSLNGGGETQYF.